Presented here are 30 T cell receptor beta chains from one specimen sequenced in a study of blood T cell repertoires in COVID-19. Clones were sequenced by immunoSEQ multiplex PCR, and TCRdb holds only the in-frame ones, with some missing. The repertoire includes 200,000 to 300,000 clones, roughly 82% of them detected once, and about 4.8% sits in the top ten. The specimen was peripheral blood. The origin of the receptors is a woman in her 70s with acute or convalescent COVID-19.

This clone appeared a single time. CDR3 sequence (DNA): TGTGCCAGTAGTAGGGCAGGGGGTAACTATGGCTACACCTTC. Its translation: CASSRAGGNYGYTF. The chain has TRBV19 and TRBJ1-2, with TRBD1 matching 7 bases. Germline V gene data show CDR1 as LNHDA and CDR2 as SQIVND (reference sequence). The CDR3 totals 14 residues. V lost 4 bases to trimming and J lost 1 base; unmatched junction nucleotides: 3.

The count of this clone is one. The chain links TRBV18 to TRBJ1-5, with 8 bases that match TRBD1. The CDR3 loop spans 15 amino acids. The trim removed 3 bases at V and 0 bases at J, leaving 1 base unmatched. Germline CDR1 is KGHSH and CDR2 is LQKENI. The DNA for the CDR3 is TGTGCCAGCTCACCGGGACAGGATAGCAATCAGCCCCAGCATTTT. Its protein product is CASSPGQDSNQPQHF.

The chain employs TRBV6-5 and TRBJ1-1; D not certain. V lost 2 bases, J lost 4 bases, and 14 bases lay in between. The germline V gene has CDR1 MNHEY and CDR2 SVGAGI. The CDR3 contains 15 residues. The DNA of the CDR3 is TGTGCCAGCAGTTACCAAGTCACTCCTCCCACTGAAGCTTTCTTT. It translates to CASSYQVTPPTEAFF.

The CDR3 DNA follows: TGTGCCAGCAGTCCACAGGGGGCGCCGAATGGCTACACCTTC. Protein product: CASSPQGAPNGYTF. The rearrangement uses TRBV27 and TRBJ1-2; 9 bases map to TRBD1. This CDR3 spans 14 amino acids. CDR1 and CDR2 (germline): MNHEY, SMNVEV (reference sequence). Germline trimming cut 5 bases from V and 6 bases from J; bases unmatched to any gene: 7.

This rearrangement joins TRBV9 to TRBJ2-3; possible D gene TRBD1, 6 bases. The CDR3 consists of 15 residues. Trimming took off 4 bases at V and 0 bases at J, with 12 bases between the two ends. From germline, CDR1 is SGDLS and CDR2 YYNGEE. CDR3: CASSIGTTSTDTQYF. Here the CDR3 DNA reads TGTGCCAGCAGCATCGGGACAACTAGCACAGATACGCAGTATTTT. The variable domain in full, completed from reference TRBV9 and TRBJ2-3, reads DSGVTQTPKHLITATGQRVTLRCSPRSGDLSVYWYQQSLDQGLQFLIQYYNGEERAKGNILERFSAQQFPDLHSELNLSSLELGDSALYFCASSIGTTSTDTQYFGPGTRLTVL.

The chain uses TRBV5-3 and TRBJ1-5, with D possibly matching TRBD1 (5 bases). TRBV5-3 is classed as an ORF, of uncertain function. Deletions cut 4 bases from V and 0 bases from J, with 14 bases between. This CDR3 region has 16 residues. DNA for the CDR3: TGTGCCAGAAGCCCGCTAGGGGCTTATAGCAATCAGCCCCAGCATTTT. Its protein is CARSPLGAYSNQPQHF.

This clone occurred once. The V and J genes are TRBV10-3 and TRBJ2-1; 13 bases are shared with TRBD2. The CDR3 is 16 residues long. V gave up 2 bases and J gave up 6 bases; unmatched junction bases: 4. Germline-derived CDR1 and CDR2 are ENHRY and SYGVKD. This CDR3 reads CAISEGLAGDSNEQFF. The CDR3 DNA follows: TGTGCCATCAGTGAGGGACTAGCGGGGGATAGCAATGAGCAGTTCTTC.

The chain combines TRBV19 with TRBJ1-1; tentative D call: TRBD1 (5 bases). V lost 4 bases and J lost 6, with 15 bases in between. This CDR3 spans 14 amino acids. CDR1 is LNHDA and CDR2 is SQIVND in the germline V gene (reference sequence). As DNA, the CDR3 is TGTGCCAGTAGTAGTATTGGGGGAGGCCCTGAAGCTTTCTTT. Protein product: CASSSIGGGPEAFF.

The chain recombines TRBV7-2 with TRBJ2-1; 7 bases fit TRBD2. Germline V CDR1 and CDR2: SGHTA, FQGNSA. The CDR3 has 15 residues. With V trimmed by 1 base and J by 4 bases, 4 bases remained unmatched. This CDR3 is CASSLDRGEYNEQFF. Written as DNA, the CDR3 is TGTGCCAGCAGCTTAGACCGGGGGGAGTACAATGAGCAGTTCTTC.

The chain recombines TRBV6-5 with TRBJ1-5, with 9 bases fitting TRBD1. V shed 10 bases and J 6 bases; nucleotides not matched to a gene: 13. From germline, CDR1 is MNHEY and CDR2 SVGAGI. The CDR3 extends over 15 amino acids. The CDR3 DNA is TGTGCCACGTCAACAGGGGGCGGGTTAGGTCAGCCCCAGCATTTT. Encoded protein: CATSTGGGLGQPQHF.

The chain has TRBV5-1 and TRBJ2-7; D gene uncertain. Trimming took off 0 bases at V and 2 bases at J, with 9 bases between the two ends. Per germline, CDR1 SGHRS and CDR2 YFSETQ. CDR3 length: 14 residues. The CDR3 region is CASSLGQETYEQYF. The DNA of the CDR3 is TGCGCCAGCAGCTTGGGTCAGGAAACCTACGAGCAGTACTTC.

This rearrangement joins TRBV5-1 to TRBJ1-2, with 7 bases identical to TRBD1. CDR1 and CDR2 from the germline V gene are SGHRS and YFSETQ. Losses at the gene ends were 3 bases for V and 2 bases for J; bases not matched to a gene: 7. The CDR3 contains 15 residues. The CDR3 DNA reads TGCGCCAGCAGCTCACCGGACAGGATGAACTATGGCTACACCTTC. Translating gives CASSSPDRMNYGYTF.

The chain links TRBV5-1 to TRBJ1-1; D not resolved. Germline assignment: CDR1 SGHRS and CDR2 YFSETQ. V lost 2 bases and J lost 6, with 14 bases in between. There are 14 residues in the CDR3. CDR3 sequence (DNA): TGCGCCAGCAGCTTTAGTTCGGTTTTCCCTGAAGCTTTCTTT. Protein: CASSFSSVFPEAFF.

The CDR3 DNA reads as TGCAGCGTGACAGAGAGACTAGCGGGGGGGAATACGCAGTATTTT. Residues: CSVTERLAGGNTQYF. The genes are TRBV29-1 and TRBJ2-3; 14 bases line up with TRBD2. The CDR3 length is 15 residues. J gave up 7 bases and V 6 bases, and 9 bases lay outside the gene matches. Germline CDR1 is SQVTM and CDR2 is ANQGSEA.

The chain has TRBV3-1 (or the pseudogene TRBV3-2) and TRBJ2-7; D not certain. V lost 1 base to trimming and J lost 2 bases, with 9 bases between them. In germline, CDR1 is LGHDT, CDR2 YNNKEL (reference sequence). This CDR3 comprises 14 residues. The CDR3 DNA follows: TGTGCCAGCAGCCAAGCCCCAAATGCCTACGAGCAGTACTTC. This encodes CASSQAPNAYEQYF.

This chain connects TRBV29-1 to TRBJ1-6; TRBD1 aligns across 9 bases. With V trimmed by 7 bases and J by 5 bases, 3 bases remained unmatched. This CDR3 has 13 residues. Per the germline V gene, CDR1 is SQVTM and CDR2 is ANQGSEA. This CDR3 is CSAGQGNNSPLHF. The CDR3 DNA follows: TGCAGCGCCGGACAGGGGAATAATTCACCCCTCCACTTT. The full variable domain, its missing parts supplied by reference TRBV29-1 and TRBJ1-6, is SAVISQKPSRDICQRGTSLTIQCQVDSQVTMMFWYRQQPGQSLTLIATANQGSEATYESGFVIDKFPISRPNLTFSTLTVSNMSPEDSSIYLCSAGQGNNSPLHFGNGTRLTVT.

The chain employs TRBV19 and TRBJ1-2; D unresolved. The CDR3 is made up of 12 amino acids. CDR1 and CDR2 (germline): LNHDA, SQIVND (reference sequence). Trimming stripped 5 bases from V and 3 bases from J, with 7 bases between. DNA for the CDR3: TGTGCCAGTAGTTGGCTGGACTATGGCTACACCTTC. It is translated as CASSWLDYGYTF. The full variable domain, with the rest looked up from reference TRBV19 and TRBJ1-2, is DGGITQSPKYLFRKEGQNVTLSCEQNLNHDAMYWYRQDPGQGLRLIYYSQIVNDFQKGDIAEGYSVSREKKESFPLTVTSAQKNPTAFYLCASSWLDYGYTFGSGTRLTVV.

V usage is TRBV28 and J usage is TRBJ1-2; tentatively, D is TRBD1 (6 bases). Trimming left V 3 bases short and J 7 bases short, with 24 bases between. The CDR3 is made up of 17 amino acids. Germline CDR1 and CDR2: MDHEN and SYDVKM. The CDR3 loop is CASSLEQGRLLSSGYTF. CDR3 nucleotides: TGTGCCAGCAGTTTGGAACAGGGCCGTCTGCTCTCCTCTGGCTACACCTTC.

The chain has TRBV4-2 and TRBJ2-2; perhaps TRBD2 as D (5 bases). Germline V gene data show CDR1 as LGHNA and CDR2 as YNFKEQ. Trimming pared 1 base from V and 0 bases from J, leaving 15 bases between. CDR3 length: 18 amino acids. CDR3 in DNA: TGTGCCAGCAGCCAAGGCCCCAGGACTTCTTCGAACACCGGGGAGCTGTTTTTT. Amino acid sequence: CASSQGPRTSSNTGELFF.

This clone is medium-sized. The V call is TRBV27, the J call TRBJ1-1, with D unresolved. Trimming cost V 3 bases and J 8 bases, with 13 bases left between them. This CDR3 comprises 13 residues. The germline gives CDR1 MNHEY, CDR2 SMNVEV (reference sequence). In nucleotides, the CDR3 is TGTGCCAGCAGTTTTACAGTGGCAGGAGAAGCTTTCTTT. Its protein product is CASSFTVAGEAFF.

CDR3 sequence reads: CASSPTGDRGFHEQYF. The CDR3 DNA follows: TGTGCCAGCAGCCCAACTGGGGACAGGGGTTTCCACGAGCAGTACTTC. The chain has TRBV7-2 and TRBJ2-7; 10 bases agree with TRBD1. The J segment lost 5 bases and the V segment lost 5 bases, leaving 12 bases of the junction unmatched. Germline V gene lookup returns CDR1 SGHTA and CDR2 FQGNSA. This CDR3 contains 16 residues.

The V and J genes are TRBV6-2 or TRBV6-3 and TRBJ1-1, with 10 bases lining up with TRBD1. CDR3 length: 15 residues. Trimming at V came to 2 bases and at J to 5 bases, leaving 5 bases not matched to a gene. CDR1 MNHEY and CDR2 SVGEGT come from the germline V gene. CDR3 protein: CASSYSRTGGTEAFF. The CDR3 DNA sequence: TGTGCCAGCAGTTACAGTAGGACAGGGGGGACTGAAGCTTTCTTT.

The rearrangement uses TRBV7-9 and TRBJ1-4, with TRBD1 matching 8 bases. The germline CDR1 and CDR2 sequences are SEHNR and FQNEAQ (reference sequence). Trimming took 1 base from V and 7 from J; bases not matched to a gene: 8. The CDR3 has 16 amino acids. Here the CDR3 reads CASSLVSGTGGEKLFF. The CDR3 DNA is TGTGCCAGCAGCTTAGTTTCCGGGACAGGTGGTGAAAAACTGTTTTTT.

This clone was seen only once. The CDR3 reads CASSSYNEQFF. The CDR3 DNA sequence: TGTGCCAGCAGTTCTTACAATGAGCAGTTCTTC. The chain links TRBV12-3 or TRBV12-4 to TRBJ2-1; D not resolved. The CDR3 runs 11 residues. The V end lost 4 bases, the J end lost 4 bases, and 2 bases lay between the germline ends.

This clone was found a few times. The V and J genes are TRBV3-1 (or the pseudogene TRBV3-2) and TRBJ2-7, with a possible D match to TRBD2 (5 bases). The V gene's germline CDR1 is LGHDT and CDR2 YNNKEL (reference sequence). Trimming took 4 bases from V and 2 from J, leaving 9 bases between them. This CDR3 contains 13 residues. This CDR3 is CASSLRETYEQYF. The CDR3 DNA reads as TGTGCCAGCAGCCTTCGGGAAACCTACGAGCAGTACTTC.

The rearrangement uses TRBV5-5 and TRBJ1-2; D possibly corresponds to TRBD1 (5 bases). The germline V and J ends were trimmed by 0 bases and 2 bases, with 8 bases remaining between them. The V gene's germline CDR1 is SGHKS and CDR2 YYEKEE (reference sequence). The CDR3 runs 14 residues. The CDR3 DNA follows: TGTGCCAGCAGCTTGGGTGACAGAAACTATGGCTACACCTTC. This codes for CASSLGDRNYGYTF. The variable domain in full, completed from reference TRBV5-5 and TRBJ1-2, reads DAGVTQSPTHLIKTRGQQVTLRCSPISGHKSVSWYQQVLGQGPQFIFQYYEKEERGRGNFPDRFSARQFPNYSSELNVNALLLGDSALYLCASSLGDRNYGYTFGSGTRLTVV.

The table lists this clone with a few counts. The chain links TRBV28 to TRBJ1-6; 7 positions match TRBD1. Germline V CDR1 and CDR2: MDHEN, SYDVKM. The CDR3 has 15 amino acids. The trim removed 7 bases at V and 7 bases at J, leaving 10 bases unmatched. The CDR3: CASIEDRVRNSPLHF. As DNA, the CDR3 is TGTGCCAGCATCGAAGACAGGGTACGCAATTCACCCCTCCACTTT.

The chain joins TRBV30 to TRBJ1-2; D perhaps matches TRBD1 (6 bases). V lost 2 bases and J lost 2, with 12 bases in between. This CDR3 is built from 14 residues. CDR1 is GTSNPN, CDR2 SVGIG, per germline (reference sequence). The CDR3 DNA reads as TGTGCCTGGAGTAGGGGGGGGCCGAACTATGGCTACACCTTC. Its protein product is CAWSRGGPNYGYTF.

The CDR3 loop is CARVGTGRETQYF. DNA for the CDR3: TGTGCCAGGGTGGGGACAGGGAGAGAGACCCAGTACTTC. The rearrangement links TRBV21-1 to TRBJ2-5; whether TRBD1, the table's D call, matches the DNA was not checked. TRBV21-1 is classified as a pseudogene. The CDR3 has 13 amino acids.

The V and J genes are TRBV7-8 and TRBJ1-5, with D perhaps TRBD1 (6 bases). The CDR3 sequence is 15 residues long. The V end was cut by 5 bases, the J end by 0 bases, with 11 bases between. Per the germline V gene, CDR1 is SGHVS and CDR2 is FQNEAQ. The CDR3 reads CASSLDSYSNQPQHF. CDR3 in DNA: TGTGCCAGCAGCCTGGACAGTTATAGCAATCAGCCCCAGCATTTT.